This T cell receptor beta chain stems from a study of T-cell memory formation after mild COVID-19. Study background: TCR clusters were mostly confined to one donor each.

The CDR3 is 16 residues long. V was pared by 0 bases and J by 1 base, with 13 bases between. CDR1 is SGHKS, CDR2 YYEKEE, per germline (reference sequence). General observations from the study: Pre-infection memory contained some responding clones, which suggested that cross-reactive memory had joined.

TCRdb re-called the 5' RACE reads through MiXCR, storing one row per CDR3 protein. The repertoire consists of 300,000 to 350,000 distinct CDR3 sequences, with roughly 19% occurring once and the leading ten covering about 21%. As concerns this clonotype: Its antigen is not identified.

J is TRBJ1-1 and V is TRBV5-5; D unclear. Sequencing was performed on PBMCs or a T cell subset sorted from them (not recorded which). The clonotype was recovered from a man aged 18 to 30 who had mild COVID-19 (a few samples of this study predate the infection). Cell type and time point are not known. CDR3 sequence: CASSLEAWSGNTEAFF. Here the CDR3 DNA reads TGTGCCAGCAGCTTGGAGGCGTGGAGCGGGAACACTGAAGCTTTCTTT.